Listed below are T cell receptor beta chains from one sample, sequenced in a study of human T cells and chemical hapten exposure. Each CDR3 protein gets one entry after TCRdb re-called the RACE reads with MiXCR. This table holds some 330,000 distinct CDR3 sequences, roughly 6% found once. Source: whole blood, taken in connection with sensitization to the hapten diphenylcyclopropenone (DPC). The receptors stem from a woman between 18 and 29 years old with alopecia areata. Some clones in this sample may be carry-over from other donors' samples. CDR3s leave out the opening cysteine and the closing phenylalanine or tryptophan. The size entry is marked missing in some rows and otherwise reads once, few, many or a size class.

j_call v_call clone_size cdr3_aa
TRBJ1-1 TRBV7-8 many ASSSTFRGREAF
TRBJ1-2 TRBV6-1 - ASSEGVGGLGYT
TRBJ2-6 TRBV20-1 many SARLSESGANVLT
TRBJ2-3 TRBV5-1 many ASSLEPGTDTQY
TRBJ1-6 TRBV20-1 few SARGQGLNSPLH
TRBJ1-5 TRBV12-3/TRBV12-4 - ASSLGQNPQH
TRBJ2-5 TRBV14 few ASSQGIATQGTQY
TRBJ1-5 TRBV7-8 many ASSLHRGKNQPQH
TRBJ2-3 TRBV24-1 many ATTRGAADAHTQY
TRBJ2-1 TRBV20-1 many SASPSGGARNEQF
TRBJ1-5 TRBV2 many ASSGSVSNQPQH
TRBJ1-1 TRBV7-9 - ASSFWTGMNTEAF
TRBJ2-3 TRBV6-5 few ASRNRAGGADTQY
TRBJ1-1 TRBV7-9 - ASRGDGRNTEAF
TRBJ1-3 TRBV20-1 many SARGGTSGNTIY
TRBJ1-5 TRBV11-1 - ASSLDGRQPQH
TRBJ2-3 TRBV29-1 many SVERWGGADTQY
TRBJ2-1 TRBV20-1 many SARVDSSYNEQF
TRBJ1-1 TRBV18 - ASSPEVRSFTEAF
TRBJ1-5 TRBV12-3/TRBV12-4 many ASSLPLHGGGNQPQH
TRBJ2-7 TRBV7-2 - ASSHDPGPYEQY
TRBJ2-5 TRBV3-1 few ASRLPSYQETQY
TRBJ2-7 TRBV25-1 many ASRGILAYEQY
TRBJ2-3 TRBV29-1 many SVALGEFTDTQY
TRBJ2-7 TRBV13 - ASSGAYEQY
TRBJ2-5 TRBV11-3 few ASSAGTGSVETQY
TRBJ2-6 TRBV7-2 many ASSLSIHRAGANVLT
TRBJ1-5 TRBV24-1 few ATSASGTVGNQPQH
TRBJ1-5 TRBV20-1 few SARSVPGLRHASNQPQH
TRBJ2-7 TRBV27 many ASSLGTGSSYEQY
TRBJ2-7 TRBV28 many ASTALGRASYEQY
TRBJ2-1 TRBV4-3 once TSSQDSLAYNEQF
TRBJ1-2 TRBV6-1 - ASSEGPAGHYGYT
TRBJ2-1 TRBV6-2/TRBV6-3 many ASRQTVNNEQF
TRBJ1-2 TRBV9 many ASSPHPSGLGGNYGYT
TRBJ2-5 TRBV10-3 few AIKQQGLQETQY
TRBJ2-1 TRBV7-9 few ASSSEVQGARYEQF
TRBJ2-5 TRBV12-3/TRBV12-4 few ASSFNRGDGAETQY
TRBJ1-5 TRBV6-2/TRBV6-3 - ASSPYWGPQH
TRBJ2-2 TRBV4-1 - ASSQGYSSNTGELF
TRBJ2-1 TRBV12-3/TRBV12-4 many ASSFPGGVLSSYNEQF
TRBJ2-1 TRBV14 - ASSQDPSGTVYNEQF
TRBJ1-5 TRBV6-5 many ASSYRRAGNQPQH
TRBJ1-1 TRBV7-9 few ASSNSIGGTEAF
TRBJ1-5 TRBV7-2 - ASSLHRESQPQH
TRBJ1-2 TRBV7-2 few ASSRDSANYGYT
TRBJ1-4 TRBV11-2 many ASSLLGPTNEKLF
TRBJ2-5 TRBV24-1 few ATSELAGPQETQY
TRBJ2-7 TRBV5-1 many ASSQDFGQIYEQY
TRBJ2-3 TRBV15 many ATSRDQLAGALSTDTQY
TRBJ2-5 TRBV5-1 - ASSLQLAGGHQETQY
TRBJ1-6 TRBV4-3 many ASSQGIPIGAVGDSPLH